The 5 T cell receptor beta chains below were found in one sample sequenced in a study of T cell responses to AZD1222 COVID-19 vaccine. Sequencing was performed with immunoSEQ multiplex PCR; in TCRdb, only in-frame clones are kept and a portion is missing. The sample lists 130,000 to 150,000 clones, about 81% occurring once. Material: peripheral blood, obtained on day 0 of MenACWY control vaccination. The receptor set was obtained from an adult in good health.

The chain is built from TRBV19 and TRBJ1-5; tentatively, D is TRBD1 (6 bases). The CDR3 has 18 amino acids. Trimming left V 5 bases short and J 0 bases short, with 20 bases between. CDR1 is LNHDA, CDR2 SQIVND, per germline (reference sequence). CDR3 sequence (DNA): TGTGCCAGTAGTCCCACGACAGGTAGGGGGTATAGCAATCAGCCCCAGCATTTT. Protein product: CASSPTTGRGYSNQPQHF.

The genes are TRBV9 and TRBJ1-2; D unresolved. This CDR3 contains 12 residues. Germline-derived CDR1 and CDR2 are SGDLS and YYNGEE. The V gene lost 2 bases and the J gene lost 9 bases, with 11 bases spanning the gap. CDR3 coding DNA: TGTGCCAGCAGCGTGGGGTTCGGCAGCTACACCTTC. Translating gives CASSVGFGSYTF.

The chain carries TRBV27 and TRBJ1-5; possibly TRBD1 for D (6 bases). This CDR3 is built from 14 residues. Trimming removed 2 bases at V and 7 bases at J, with 12 bases between. CDR1 is MNHEY and CDR2 is SMNVEV in the germline V gene (reference sequence). The CDR3 here is CASSLRGGSQPQHF. The CDR3 bases are TGTGCCAGCAGTTTAAGAGGGGGAAGCCAGCCCCAGCATTTT.

The V call is TRBV6-1, the J call TRBJ1-3; no firm D call. Germline CDR1 and CDR2: MNHNS and SASEGT. The CDR3 has 16 amino acids. V gave up 0 bases and J gave up 0 bases, with 9 bases separating them. The CDR3 is CASSEAGRYSGNTIYF. The DNA for the CDR3 is TGTGCCAGCAGTGAAGCGGGCCGCTACTCTGGAAACACCATATATTTT.

This chain joins TRBV29-1 and TRBJ2-7; D is undetermined. This CDR3 has 13 residues. The germline V gene has CDR1 SQVTM and CDR2 ANQGSEA. Trimming removed 5 bases from V and 0 bases from J, with 11 bases in between. CDR3 amino acids: CSVRPTDSYEQYF. CDR3 in DNA: TGCAGCGTTCGCCCGACGGACTCCTACGAGCAGTACTTC.